The 17 T cell receptor beta chains below all came from one sample that was sequenced in a study of ipilimumab plus nivolumab after autologous stem cell transplantation. Generated by immunoSEQ multiplex PCR, the TCRdb table keeps only in-frame clones and is missing some. The table includes fewer than 95,000 clones, under 85% detected once. The sequenced sample was PBMCs, obtained in a trial of ipilimumab plus nivolumab as post-transplant consolidation. These receptors all come from a male donor with diffuse large B-cell lymphoma.

J is TRBJ1-4 and V is TRBV19, with D possibly TRBD1 on 5 matching bases. Germline CDR1 reads LNHDA; CDR2 reads SQIVND (reference sequence). Trimming stripped 5 bases from V and 4 bases from J, with 11 bases between. The CDR3 covers 14 residues. The CDR3 protein is CASSPGTVNEKLFF. DNA of the CDR3: TGTGCCAGTAGTCCCGGGACGGTTAATGAAAAACTGTTTTTT.

This rearrangement joins TRBV2 to TRBJ2-3; the D is unclear. The CDR3 covers 14 residues. The V gene's germline CDR1 is SNHLY and CDR2 FYNNEI. The ends were cut back, 3 bases at V and 0 bases at J, with 7 bases in the middle. This CDR3 reads CASSDTLSTDTQYF. The CDR3 DNA reads TGTGCCAGCAGTGATACCCTTAGCACAGATACGCAGTATTTT.

This clone was observed a handful of times. V usage is TRBV7-9 and J usage is TRBJ1-5; D is unresolved. V dropped 1 base and J dropped 0 bases, with 1 base sitting between them. Germline CDR1 reads SEHNR; CDR2 reads FQNEAQ (reference sequence). This CDR3 has 13 residues. The CDR3 DNA reads TGTGCCAGCAGCTTAGATAGCAATCAGCCCCAGCATTTT. This gives the protein CASSLDSNQPQHF.

Written as DNA, the CDR3 is TGTGCCAGCAGCCGAGGACAGGGGCCAACCCCTGGGGAGCTGTTTTTT. It encodes CASSRGQGPTPGELFF. The chain joins TRBV5-8 to TRBJ2-2; TRBD1 matches at 9 bases. CDR1 and CDR2 from the germline V gene are SGHTS and YDEGEE. V lost 4 bases to trimming and J lost 8 bases; unmatched junction nucleotides: 12. The CDR3 is 16 residues long.

This chain links TRBV19 with TRBJ2-1; 8 nucleotides agree with TRBD2. From germline, CDR1 is LNHDA and CDR2 SQIVND (reference sequence). CDR3 length: 14 residues. V dropped 1 base and J dropped 8; count of bases not matched to a gene: 4. CDR3 sequence reads: CASSIAGGLDEQFF. CDR3 bases: TGTGCCAGTAGTATAGCGGGGGGGCTTGATGAGCAGTTCTTC.

The V gene is TRBV5-1, the J gene TRBJ2-5; 8 positions agree with TRBD2. Germline assignment: CDR1 SGHRS and CDR2 YFSETQ. The J segment lost 7 bases and the V segment lost 2 bases, leaving 4 bases of the junction unmatched. The CDR3 runs to 13 residues. CDR3 in amino acids: CASSFSGGATQYF. The CDR3 nucleotides are TGCGCCAGCAGCTTTTCGGGGGGGGCGACCCAGTACTTC.

There are a few counts of this clone. J is TRBJ2-1 and V is TRBV7-3; 11 bases are shared with TRBD2. Trimming cost V 8 bases and J 4 bases; bases outside gene matches: 10. Germline loops: CDR1 SGHTA, CDR2 FQGTGA. The CDR3 length is 16 residues. The chain's CDR3 is CASLPSGTSGYNEQFF. CDR3 coding DNA: TGTGCCAGCCTCCCTTCCGGGACTAGCGGATACAATGAGCAGTTCTTC.

This rearrangement joins TRBV6-1 to TRBJ1-1, with 11 bases identical to TRBD1. This CDR3 is built from 14 residues. Germline V gene data show CDR1 as MNHNS and CDR2 as SASEGT. V gave up 7 bases and J gave up 4 bases; unmatched junction bases: 5. Here the CDR3 DNA reads TGTGCCAGCATCGGGACAGGGGGTTTCACTGAAGCTTTCTTT. Translating it yields CASIGTGGFTEAFF.

The rearrangement uses TRBV9 and TRBJ1-2; D may be TRBD1 (5 bases). The CDR3 covers 14 residues. V was shortened by 0 bases and J by 3 bases, with 9 bases between the two germline ends. Germline V CDR1 and CDR2: SGDLS, YYNGEE. The CDR3, as DNA: TGTGCCAGCAGCGTAGGAGACAGCCACTATGGCTACACCTTC. Its protein is CASSVGDSHYGYTF.

This clone occurred once. The rearrangement uses TRBV30 and TRBJ1-2, with D unclear. V shed 2 bases and J shed 3 bases, with 7 bases lying between them. The CDR3 totals 12 residues. The germline V gene has CDR1 GTSNPN and CDR2 SVGIG (reference sequence). DNA of the CDR3: TGTGCCTGGAGTCCGGCGGACTATGGCTACACCTTC. This codes for CAWSPADYGYTF.

The gene calls are TRBV2 and TRBJ2-1, with D uncertain. CDR3 length equals 14 residues. Germline CDR1 and CDR2: SNHLY and FYNNEI. Trimming removed 6 bases from V and 7 bases from J, with 16 bases in between. This chain's CDR3 is CASRAWALGNEQFF. For the CDR3, the DNA is TGTGCCAGCAGGGCGTGGGCCCTTGGGAATGAGCAGTTCTTC.

The gene calls are TRBV19 and TRBJ2-3; the D is unclear. CDR1 and CDR2 from the germline V gene are LNHDA and SQIVND (reference sequence). V lost 1 base and J lost 2, with 7 bases in between. The CDR3 is 14 amino acids. Here the CDR3 DNA reads TGTGCCAGTAGTATAGTATCGCTCACAGATACGCAGTATTTT. It encodes CASSIVSLTDTQYF.

J is TRBJ2-3 and V is TRBV7-9; TRBD2 matches at 12 bases. Germline V CDR1 and CDR2: SEHNR, FQNEAQ (reference sequence). V lost 5 bases, J lost 11 bases, and 14 bases stayed unmatched. CDR3 size: 16 residues. CDR3 sequence (DNA): TGTGCCAGCAGCATCCCTAGCGGGGGGGCTGGACGTGAGCAGTATTTT. It encodes CASSIPSGGAGREQYF.

This chain uses TRBV2 with TRBJ2-1; TRBD1 is a possible D gene (5 bases). This CDR3 is built from 13 residues. Germline CDR1 and CDR2: SNHLY and FYNNEI. V lost 6 bases and J lost 4, with 10 bases in between. The CDR3 protein is CASRNRIYNEQFF. The CDR3 region has the DNA TGTGCCAGCAGGAACAGGATTTACAATGAGCAGTTCTTC. The full variable domain, rest sourced from reference TRBV2 and TRBJ2-1, is EPEVTQTPSHQVTQMGQEVILRCVPISNHLYFYWYRQILGQKVEFLVSFYNNEISEKSEIFDDQFSVERPDGSNFTLKIRSTKLEDSAMYFCASRNRIYNEQFFGPGTRLTVL.

This clone was seen just once. The chain is built from TRBV13 and TRBJ2-3; TRBD2 might be the D (5 bases). V gave up 4 bases and J gave up 1 base, with 12 bases separating them. The CDR3 is made up of 15 amino acids. Germline V gene sequence: CDR1 PRHDT, CDR2 FYEKMQ (reference sequence). DNA of the CDR3: TGTGCCAGCAGCTCCAGAGGGAGTCGCACAGATACGCAGTATTTT. Translated: CASSSRGSRTDTQYF.

The chain has TRBV4-2 and TRBJ2-6; TRBD2 matches 13 bases. After removal of 3 bases from V and 1 base from J, the junction contained 3 bases not matched to a gene. The CDR3 runs to 18 residues. Germline CDR1 LGHNA, CDR2 YNFKEQ. CDR3 sequence: CASSQTSGGSSGANVLTF. CDR3 coding DNA: TGTGCCAGCAGCCAGACTAGCGGGGGGAGTTCTGGGGCCAACGTCCTGACTTTC.

J is TRBJ2-7 and V is TRBV5-1, with TRBD1 matching over 8 bases. Germline trimming cut 4 bases from V and 7 bases from J; bases unmatched to any gene: 10. Per the germline V gene, CDR1 is SGHRS and CDR2 is YFSETQ. This CDR3 is 14 amino acids long. The DNA of the CDR3 is TGCGCCAGCAGCCGCGGACAGGGACTGGGTGAGCAGTACTTC. It translates to CASSRGQGLGEQYF.